This is a list of T cell receptor beta chains from one sample in a study of cytomegalovirus exposure and HLA in healthy donors. The data were produced by immunoSEQ multiplex PCR, yet TCRdb's version contains in-frame clones alone and is incomplete. This specimen shows some 80,000 clones; the ten leading clones hold roughly an eighth. Sequencing used PBMCs. These receptors all stem from a middle-aged man in good health and CMV-seropositive. Each CDR3 is given with its conserved first and last residue. The order of the fields is J gene, V gene, CDR3 length, D gene, CDR3 DNA, CDR3 protein. A D gene is named only where the DNA matches it firmly.

J gene: TRBJ1-5; V gene: TRBV18; CDR3 length: 20; D gene: TRBD1; CDR3 DNA: TGTGCCAGCTCACCAAAATACCAGGACAGGGTAAAATATAGCAATCAGCCCCAGCATTTT; CDR3 protein: CASSPKYQDRVKYSNQPQHF
J gene: TRBJ2-7; V gene: TRBV4-1; CDR3 length: 15; D gene: NA; CDR3 DNA: TGCGCCAGCAGCCAGGGACAAGGGTCTTCCTACGAGCAGTACTTC; CDR3 protein: CASSQGQGSSYEQYF
J gene: TRBJ1-1; V gene: TRBV28; CDR3 length: 14; D gene: NA; CDR3 DNA: TGTGCCAGCAGTTTACCAGGGGTGAACACTGAAGCTTTCTTT; CDR3 protein: CASSLPGVNTEAFF
J gene: TRBJ1-6; V gene: TRBV5-8; CDR3 length: 18; D gene: NA; CDR3 DNA: TGTGCCAGCAGCCGGACTTTTAGCTTTACCTCCTATAATTCACCCCTCCACTTT; CDR3 protein: CASSRTFSFTSYNSPLHF
J gene: TRBJ1-1; V gene: TRBV19; CDR3 length: 13; D gene: TRBD1; CDR3 DNA: TGTGCCAGTAGGGACAGGTGGGTCACTGAAGCTTTCTTT; CDR3 protein: CASRDRWVTEAFF
J gene: TRBJ2-7; V gene: TRBV12-5; CDR3 length: 14; D gene: TRBD1; CDR3 DNA: TGTGCTAGTGGTTTGGTAAGCAGGGGGTACGAGCAGTACTTC; CDR3 protein: CASGLVSRGYEQYF
J gene: TRBJ2-3; V gene: TRBV7-2; CDR3 length: 14; D gene: NA; CDR3 DNA: TGTGCCAGCAGCTTAGACTTCCGAGGGGATACGCAGTATTTT; CDR3 protein: CASSLDFRGDTQYF
J gene: TRBJ1-3; V gene: TRBV5-4; CDR3 length: 14; D gene: NA; CDR3 DNA: TGTGCCAGCAGCTTGGAACAGGGAGGAAACACCATATATTTT; CDR3 protein: CASSLEQGGNTIYF
J gene: TRBJ1-3; V gene: TRBV19; CDR3 length: 13; D gene: NA; CDR3 DNA: TGTGCCAGTACAACAGTCCGCGGAGGCACCATATATTTT; CDR3 protein: CASTTVRGGTIYF
J gene: TRBJ2-1; V gene: TRBV11-3; CDR3 length: 15; D gene: TRBD1; CDR3 DNA: TGTGCCAGCAGCTACGGACAGGGGGCTGGCAATGAGCAGTTCTTC; CDR3 protein: CASSYGQGAGNEQFF
J gene: TRBJ1-3; V gene: TRBV5-1; CDR3 length: 15; D gene: TRBD1; CDR3 DNA: TGCGCCAGCAGCCCCCGGGACAGCCTGTCGAACACCATATATTTT; CDR3 protein: CASSPRDSLSNTIYF
J gene: TRBJ1-2; V gene: TRBV25-1; CDR3 length: 14; D gene: TRBD1; CDR3 DNA: TGTGCCAGCAGTAACAGGGGTCGCTTCTATGGCTACACCTTC; CDR3 protein: CASSNRGRFYGYTF
J gene: TRBJ2-3; V gene: TRBV11-3; CDR3 length: 12; D gene: NA; CDR3 DNA: TGTGCCAGCAGCTCTAGCACAGATACGCAGTATTTT; CDR3 protein: CASSSSTDTQYF
J gene: TRBJ2-1; V gene: TRBV5-1; CDR3 length: 15; D gene: NA; CDR3 DNA: TGCGCCAGCAGCTTGGGGGGGGAGGCTTTACATGAGCAGTTCTTC; CDR3 protein: CASSLGGEALHEQFF
J gene: TRBJ2-2; V gene: TRBV5-4; CDR3 length: 19; D gene: NA; CDR3 DNA: TGTGCCAGCAGCCTCCGAGGGGGAGCGGGGTACGCGAACACCGGGGAGCTGTTTTTT; CDR3 protein: CASSLRGGAGYANTGELFF
J gene: TRBJ2-1; V gene: TRBV6-1; CDR3 length: 15; D gene: NA; CDR3 DNA: TGTGCCAGCAGTGAAGACGGGGACTTCGACAATGAGCAGTTCTTC; CDR3 protein: CASSEDGDFDNEQFF
J gene: TRBJ1-5; V gene: TRBV28; CDR3 length: 15; D gene: TRBD1; CDR3 DNA: TGTGCCAGCAGCCCCCGACAGGGAGGCAATCAGCCCCAGCATTTT; CDR3 protein: CASSPRQGGNQPQHF
J gene: TRBJ1-6; V gene: TRBV2; CDR3 length: 17; D gene: NA; CDR3 DNA: TGTGCCAGCAGTGTGAGGGCAGTCAGCTCCTATAATTCACCCCTCCACTTT; CDR3 protein: CASSVRAVSSYNSPLHF
J gene: TRBJ1-2; V gene: TRBV7-2; CDR3 length: 13; D gene: NA; CDR3 DNA: TGTGCCACCGACAGAAAAAGCAACTATGGCTACACCTTC; CDR3 protein: CATDRKSNYGYTF
J gene: TRBJ1-2; V gene: TRBV27; CDR3 length: 14; D gene: NA; CDR3 DNA: TGTGCCAGCAGTTTCACAGGGATCCACTATGGCTACACCTTC; CDR3 protein: CASSFTGIHYGYTF
J gene: TRBJ1-1; V gene: TRBV19; CDR3 length: 14; D gene: TRBD1; CDR3 DNA: TGTGCCAGTACCCCGGACAGGTGGGGGACTGAAGCTTTCTTT; CDR3 protein: CASTPDRWGTEAFF
J gene: TRBJ2-3; V gene: TRBV5-1; CDR3 length: 20; D gene: TRBD2; CDR3 DNA: TGCGCCAGCAGCTATAGGGGGGGACAGCCGGGACTAGCGGGTAGAGATACGCAGTATTTT; CDR3 protein: CASSYRGGQPGLAGRDTQYF
J gene: TRBJ1-2; V gene: TRBV5-1; CDR3 length: 14; D gene: NA; CDR3 DNA: TGCGCCAGCAGCTTGGCCGTTGGGACAAGAAGCTACACCTTC; CDR3 protein: CASSLAVGTRSYTF
J gene: TRBJ1-1; V gene: TRBV6-5; CDR3 length: 15; D gene: NA; CDR3 DNA: TGCGCCAGCAGTTACGGAGGGGCGTCGAACACTGAAGCTTTCTTT; CDR3 protein: CASSYGGASNTEAFF
J gene: TRBJ2-3; V gene: TRBV13; CDR3 length: 18; D gene: TRBD2; CDR3 DNA: TGTGCCAGCAGCTTAGCGGGACTAGCGGGAGGTGTGGCAGATACGCAGTATTTT; CDR3 protein: CASSLAGLAGGVADTQYF
J gene: TRBJ2-3; V gene: TRBV2; CDR3 length: 15; D gene: TRBD1; CDR3 DNA: TGTGCCAGCAGTGAAGTCAGGGGGCCCAAAGATACGCAGTATTTT; CDR3 protein: CASSEVRGPKDTQYF
J gene: TRBJ2-2; V gene: TRBV5-1; CDR3 length: 16; D gene: TRBD1; CDR3 DNA: TGCGCCAGCAGCCCCCGGGGACAGGCGAACACCGGGGAGCTGTTTTTT; CDR3 protein: CASSPRGQANTGELFF
J gene: TRBJ1-2; V gene: TRBV30; CDR3 length: 11; D gene: NA; CDR3 DNA: TGTGCCTGGGATCGGGGGGGTGGCTACACCTTC; CDR3 protein: CAWDRGGGYTF
J gene: TRBJ2-6; V gene: TRBV18; CDR3 length: 17; D gene: NA; CDR3 DNA: TGTGCCAGCTCCCGACGAGCAGGTTCTTCTGGGGCCAACGTCCTGACTTTC; CDR3 protein: CASSRRAGSSGANVLTF
J gene: TRBJ1-3; V gene: TRBV9; CDR3 length: 17; D gene: NA; CDR3 DNA: TGTGCCAGCAGCGTTTCCTTGTCAGGGAAAGCTGGAAACACCATATATTTT; CDR3 protein: CASSVSLSGKAGNTIYF
J gene: TRBJ2-7; V gene: TRBV28; CDR3 length: 14; D gene: TRBD1; CDR3 DNA: TGTGCCAGTGATCTGGACAGGGTCTCGGGCGAGCAGTACTTC; CDR3 protein: CASDLDRVSGEQYF
J gene: TRBJ2-1; V gene: TRBV27; CDR3 length: 15; D gene: NA; CDR3 DNA: TGTGCCAGCAGTCCGAGCAGGGTTGGTGGCAATGAGCAGTTCTTC; CDR3 protein: CASSPSRVGGNEQFF
J gene: TRBJ2-2; V gene: TRBV29-1; CDR3 length: 15; D gene: TRBD1; CDR3 DNA: TGCAGCGTTCCTTTCGGGACAGGGAACACCGGGGAGCTGTTTTTT; CDR3 protein: CSVPFGTGNTGELFF
J gene: TRBJ1-1; V gene: TRBV6-6; CDR3 length: 14; D gene: TRBD1; CDR3 DNA: TGTGCCAGCAGTTACCAGGACAGGGCGGGGGAAGCTTTCTTT; CDR3 protein: CASSYQDRAGEAFF
J gene: TRBJ2-2; V gene: TRBV4-1; CDR3 length: 13; D gene: NA; CDR3 DNA: TGCGCCAGCAGCCAAGATCCAACCGGGGAGCTGTTTTTT; CDR3 protein: CASSQDPTGELFF
J gene: TRBJ2-7; V gene: TRBV7-9; CDR3 length: 11; D gene: TRBD2; CDR3 DNA: TGTGCCAGCACCCCGGGAGGGGAGCAGTACTTC; CDR3 protein: CASTPGGEQYF
J gene: TRBJ2-5; V gene: TRBV4-2; CDR3 length: 16; D gene: NA; CDR3 DNA: TGTGCCAGCAGCCAAGATGGTGGGGGAGGACAAGAGACCCAGTACTTC; CDR3 protein: CASSQDGGGGQETQYF
J gene: TRBJ2-5; V gene: TRBV28; CDR3 length: 13; D gene: NA; CDR3 DNA: TGTGCCAGCAGTTACGGGGTAGAGGAGACCCAGTACTTC; CDR3 protein: CASSYGVEETQYF
J gene: TRBJ2-1; V gene: TRBV19; CDR3 length: 14; D gene: NA; CDR3 DNA: TGTGCCAGTAACACGGGAGACCCCTACAATGAGCAGTTCTTC; CDR3 protein: CASNTGDPYNEQFF
J gene: TRBJ1-6; V gene: TRBV6-5; CDR3 length: 12; D gene: NA; CDR3 DNA: TGTGCCAGCAAGCTTGATAATTCACCCCTCCACTTT; CDR3 protein: CASKLDNSPLHF
J gene: TRBJ2-6; V gene: TRBV6-5; CDR3 length: 15; D gene: NA; CDR3 DNA: TGTGCCAGCAGTTACTCTGGGGGAGGAGGCAACGTCCTGACTTTC; CDR3 protein: CASSYSGGGGNVLTF
J gene: TRBJ1-1; V gene: TRBV9; CDR3 length: 14; D gene: NA; CDR3 DNA: TGTGCCAGCAGCGTAGTCGGCGAGGGCACTGAAGCTTTCTTT; CDR3 protein: CASSVVGEGTEAFF
J gene: TRBJ1-6; V gene: TRBV4-1; CDR3 length: 17; D gene: NA; CDR3 DNA: TGCGCCAGCAGCCTTGAAAAGTGGCGACAGGCGACTTCACCCCTCCACTTT; CDR3 protein: CASSLEKWRQATSPLHF
J gene: TRBJ1-4; V gene: TRBV2; CDR3 length: 15; D gene: TRBD1; CDR3 DNA: TGTGCCAGAGGGGTAAAGGGACAGGCTAATGAAAAACTGTTTTTT; CDR3 protein: CARGVKGQANEKLFF
J gene: TRBJ1-2; V gene: TRBV7-9; CDR3 length: 13; D gene: NA; CDR3 DNA: TGTGCCAGCAGCTTTGGCCAGGGAGGTGGCTACACCTTC; CDR3 protein: CASSFGQGGGYTF